This T cell receptor (beta chain) was identified in a study of blood T cell repertoires in COVID-19. Study-wide background: Sites across the United States, Italy and Spain contributed samples from acute and convalescent COVID-19.

Authors' analysis steps: Amplifying reference gene primers gave estimates of nucleated cell counts. Data came from immunoSEQ multiplex PCR; TCRdb stores just in-frame clones and leaves some out. V, J and clone size are those of that table, while D and trimming were read from the DNA. The top ten hold around 3% of the sample, which has tens of thousands of clones, around 90% seen once. Germline V gives CDR1 SNHLY, CDR2 FYNNEI. The CDR3 loop spans 13 amino acids. V lost 1 base, J lost 2 bases, and 5 bases lay in between. In its sample, this clone was seen once. The receptor comes from a woman aged 50 to 60 with active or convalescent COVID-19. The chain has TRBV2 and TRBJ1-2, with D unclear. Material for sequencing was peripheral blood. The CDR3, as DNA: TGTGCCAGCAGTGAAGGGCAGAACTATGGCTACACCTTC. Encoded protein: CASSEGQNYGYTF. The variable domain in full, completed from reference TRBV2 and TRBJ1-2, reads EPEVTQTPSHQVTQMGQEVILRCVPISNHLYFYWYRQILGQKVEFLVSFYNNEISEKSEIFDDQFSVERPDGSNFTLKIRSTKLEDSAMYFCASSEGQNYGYTFGSGTRLTVV.